What follows are 13 T cell receptor beta chains derived from one specimen sequenced in a study of T cells in Graves' hyperthyroidism and ophthalmopathy. Amplification yielded TCR beta CDR3 regions, with RNA transcripts as the source. The HTBI primer set was used in a first-round RT-PCR of the TCR CDR3. MiXCR was run by TCRdb on the multiplex PCR reads, yielding one entry per CDR3 protein. The profile shows 500,000 to 600,000 distinct CDR3 sequences, approximately 44% of them singletons. The sample taken for sequencing was peripheral blood or thyroid tissue (not recorded which). The receptors originated from an adult woman with Graves' disease, either hyperthyroidism or ophthalmopathy (not recorded which).

V gene TRBV20-1 combines with J gene TRBJ1-2; 11 positions agree with TRBD1. V trimming: 2 bases; J trimming: 5 bases; junction bases outside the gene matches: 1. In germline, CDR1 is DFQATT, CDR2 SNEGSKA (reference sequence). This CDR3 comprises 13 residues. This chain's CDR3 is CSARWDRGYGYTF. In DNA, the CDR3 is TGCAGTGCTAGATGGGACAGGGGGTATGGCTACACCTTC.

The chain carries TRBV7-6 and TRBJ2-1; tentatively, D is TRBD2 (7 bases). V lost 5 bases, J lost 0 bases, and 20 bases lay in between. Germline lookup yields CDR1 SGHVS and CDR2 FNYEAQ. The CDR3 is made up of 18 amino acids. The CDR3 is CASSLNMGGGSSYNEQFF. The CDR3, as DNA: TGTGCCAGCAGCCTAAACATGGGAGGGGGAAGCTCCTACAATGAGCAGTTCTTC.

This clonotype was seen only once. J is TRBJ1-5 and V is TRBV15, with TRBD1 as a possible D gene (6 bases). Germline-derived CDR1 and CDR2 are LNHNV and YYDKDF (reference sequence). V was trimmed by 4 bases and J by 2 bases, leaving 12 bases between them. This CDR3 comprises 15 residues. The CDR3 DNA is TGTGCCACCAGCACTGGGGGCGCAGGCAATCAGCCCCAGCATTTT. This gives the protein CATSTGGAGNQPQHF.

This clonotype was recorded a few times. A read error may be the cause here, since a much bigger clone is one base away. CDR3 in DNA: TGCGTCAGCAGCTTGCCCCGGCACGTTGACACGCCGGCCGATCAGCCCCAGCATTTT. The encoded protein is CVSSLPRHVDTPADQPQHF. The chain employs TRBV5-1 and TRBJ1-5; D not certain. Germline V gene data show CDR1 as SGHRS and CDR2 as YFSETQ. CDR3 length: 19 residues.

This clonotype was detected only a few times. CDR3 bases: TGCGCCAGCAGCCAAGTGGGAAGGAGGCGGGAGAAGATCAACGAGCAGTACTTC. This gives the protein CASSQVGRRREKINEQYF. This rearrangement joins TRBV4-1 to TRBJ2-7; 7 nucleotides align to TRBD2. Germline V CDR1 and CDR2: MGHRA, YSYEKL. The trim removed 1 base at V and 5 bases at J, leaving 17 bases unmatched. This CDR3 spans 18 amino acids.

J is TRBJ2-7 and V is TRBV6-5; 7 bases match TRBD2. The CDR3 is 13 amino acids. Trimming removed 8 bases from V and 4 bases from J; junction bases left unmatched: 8. Germline V lookup: CDR1 MNHEY, CDR2 SVGAGI. CDR3 sequence reads: CASAPAGRYEQYF. The CDR3 bases are TGTGCCAGCGCCCCAGCGGGGAGGTACGAGCAGTACTTC.

This chain's CDR3 is CAGTYFDRDEKLFF. The CDR3 DNA reads TGTGCCGGCACTTATTTCGACAGGGATGAAAAACTGTTTTTT. This chain connects TRBV2 to TRBJ1-4, with TRBD1 identical over 7 bases. Trimming removed 11 bases from V and 6 bases from J; junction bases left unmatched: 12. There are 14 residues in the CDR3. The germline V gene encodes CDR1 SNHLY and CDR2 FYNNEI.

This clonotype was seen a few times. J is TRBJ2-7 and V is TRBV5-6; TRBD2 matches 9 bases. The CDR3 covers 19 residues. J was trimmed by 5 bases and V by 4 bases; bases with no gene match: 22. Germline CDR1 reads SGHDT; CDR2 reads YYEEEE. DNA of the CDR3: TGTGCCAGCAGCCTTTTCGCGGGGGAAATAGCGGGGGCCTACGACGAGCAGTACTTC. Encoded protein: CASSLFAGEIAGAYDEQYF.

This clonotype was seen a handful of times. This CDR3 fails to terminate in the conserved phenylalanine or tryptophan, so it likely reflects a read error. The DNA is omitted, as the CDR3 cannot be located on it reliably, and the CDR3 follows TCRdb's listing. The chain combines TRBV9 with TRBJ1-4; the table's D gene call, TRBD1, was not cross checked with the DNA. CDR1 and CDR2 (germline): SGDLS, YYNGEE. With termini counted, the CDR3 has 11 amino acids. CDR3 loop: CASSSRTGSVY.

This chain joins TRBV15 and TRBJ1-6; 7 nucleotides agree with TRBD1. This CDR3 has 20 residues. V shed 0 bases, J shed 7 bases, and the junction held 18 bases outside the gene matches. Per germline, CDR1 LNHNV and CDR2 YYDKDF (reference sequence). The CDR3 reads CATSRDLGQPEDRANSPLHF. The DNA of the CDR3 is TGTGCCACCAGCAGAGATCTTGGGCAGCCCGAAGACAGGGCCAATTCACCCCTCCACTTT.

The rearrangement joins TRBV10-3 to TRBJ1-4; D is undetermined. This CDR3 is 14 amino acids long. Looked up from germline, CDR1 is ENHRY and CDR2 is SYGVKD. Trimming shortened V by 6 bases and J by 3 bases, and 11 bases separated the two germline ends. The CDR3 spells CAIRPGAANEKLFF. The CDR3 DNA is TGTGCCATCAGGCCCGGCGCGGCTAATGAAAAACTGTTTTTT.

This clonotype came up many times. The chain couples TRBV20-1 to TRBJ2-5; 13 nucleotides agree with TRBD2. The CDR3 totals 17 residues. The V and J ends lost 5 bases and 4 bases, in that order; junction bases with no gene match: 13. CDR1 is DFQATT, CDR2 SNEGSKA, per germline (reference sequence). For the CDR3, the DNA is TGCAGTGCTGTCGGACTAGCGGGAGCGGTCTGGGGAGAGACCCAGTACTTC. This sequence encodes CSAVGLAGAVWGETQYF.

In this sample, this clonotype turned up many times. CDR3 residues: CASSFGGSSGNTIYF. In DNA form, the CDR3 reads TGTGCCAGCAGCTTTGGAGGGAGTAGTGGAAACACCATATATTTT. This rearrangement joins TRBV7-9 to TRBJ1-3; D call uncertain. The CDR3 sequence is 15 residues long. Trimming took off 3 bases at V and 3 bases at J, with 12 bases between the two ends. Germline V CDR1 and CDR2: SEHNR, FQNEAQ (reference sequence).